The 25 T cell receptor beta chains below come from one sample, sequenced in a study of blood T cell repertoires in COVID-19. Measured with immunoSEQ multiplex PCR; TCRdb has only the in-frame clones, and not every one. The sample gives approximately 150,000 clones, around 87% of which show up once; 8% to 9% is in the top ten. The sample comprised peripheral blood. The receptors here all came from a woman between 50 and 59 years old with active or convalescent COVID-19.

The CDR3 region has the DNA TGTGCCAGTCAAGCCTTGAACACTGAAGCTTTCTTT. It codes for CASQALNTEAFF. The chain is built from TRBV19 and TRBJ1-1, with D uncertain. CDR3 length: 12 residues. The germline V and J ends were trimmed by 8 bases and 0 bases, with 7 bases remaining between them. Looked up from germline, CDR1 is LNHDA and CDR2 is SQIVND (reference sequence).

The rearrangement uses TRBV7-3 and TRBJ2-3, with 7 bases that match TRBD1. The CDR3 has 14 residues. The J segment lost 6 bases and the V segment lost 5 bases, leaving 8 bases of the junction unmatched. CDR1 and CDR2 from the germline V gene are SGHTA and FQGTGA. The CDR3 here is CASSLGQWGDTQYF. The CDR3 region has the DNA TGTGCCAGCAGCCTGGGACAGTGGGGGGATACGCAGTATTTT.

The rearrangement uses TRBV6-2 or TRBV6-3 and TRBJ2-3; 7 nucleotides agree with TRBD2. The CDR3 totals 17 residues. Unmatched junction bases numbered 12, after V lost 4 bases and J lost 2 bases. Per the germline V gene, CDR1 is MNHEY and CDR2 is SVGEGT. This CDR3 is CASSSRSASGLTDTQYF. Written as DNA, the CDR3 is TGTGCCAGCAGTTCTAGGTCGGCTAGCGGCCTCACAGATACGCAGTATTTT.

The J gene is TRBJ1-1, the V gene TRBV5-1; 10 bases fit TRBD1. Trimming cost V 3 bases and J 1 base; bases outside gene matches: 12. The CDR3 is 18 residues long. CDR1 SGHRS and CDR2 YFSETQ come from the germline V gene. The CDR3 loop is CASSYRKAGQGQNTEAFF. CDR3 coding DNA: TGCGCCAGCAGCTATAGGAAAGCGGGACAGGGGCAGAACACTGAAGCTTTCTTT.

The chain carries TRBV7-2 and TRBJ2-7; D gene uncertain. The CDR3 runs to 14 residues. Germline V gene sequence: CDR1 SGHTA, CDR2 FQGNSA. Trimming removed 5 bases at V and 9 bases at J, with 20 bases between. CDR3 nucleotides: TGTGCCAGCAGCCCAAATAGTCGTCAAAGAGGGCAGTACTTC. Its protein product is CASSPNSRQRGQYF.

This sequence joins TRBV5-1 and TRBJ2-1; 10 bases are a match to TRBD1. CDR3 length: 13 residues. After removal of 8 bases from V and 5 bases from J, the junction contained 4 bases not matched to a gene. CDR1 is SGHRS, CDR2 YFSETQ, per germline. The CDR3 DNA follows: TGCGCCAGGATGACAGGGGGCCACAATGAGCAGTTCTTC. This gives the protein CARMTGGHNEQFF.

This chain's CDR3 is CASSPSLIYEQYF. CDR3 coding DNA: TGTGCCAGCTCCCCCTCACTTATTTACGAGCAGTACTTC. The chain employs TRBV27 and TRBJ2-7; D not certain. Trimming removed 8 bases at V and 4 bases at J, with 15 bases between. CDR3 length: 13 residues. CDR1 is MNHEY and CDR2 is SMNVEV in the germline V gene (reference sequence).

The chain couples TRBV19 to TRBJ2-4; 16 nucleotides line up with TRBD2. This CDR3 spans 18 amino acids. Germline CDR1 is LNHDA and CDR2 is SQIVND (reference sequence). Trimming cost V 6 bases and J 8 bases; bases outside gene matches: 13. The CDR3 DNA reads as TGTGCCAGTAGCCTAACCCCCGGGACTAGCGGGGGGGCACACATTCAGTACTTC. This sequence encodes CASSLTPGTSGGAHIQYF. Full variable domain (missing parts from reference TRBV19 and TRBJ2-4): DGGITQSPKYLFRKEGQNVTLSCEQNLNHDAMYWYRQDPGQGLRLIYYSQIVNDFQKGDIAEGYSVSREKKESFPLTVTSAQKNPTAFYLCASSLTPGTSGGAHIQYFGAGTRLSVL.

V gene TRBV13 combines with J gene TRBJ1-2, with D uncertain. The CDR3 length is 14 residues. Trimming stripped 1 base from V and 2 bases from J, with 8 bases between. Germline V gives CDR1 PRHDT, CDR2 FYEKMQ (reference sequence). The CDR3 sequence: CASSLVGGNYGYTF. In nucleotides, the CDR3 is TGTGCCAGCAGCTTAGTGGGCGGGAACTATGGCTACACCTTC.

As concerns this clone: A junction end diverges from the germline sequence, so it may reflect a read error. The chain is built from TRBV7-7 and TRBJ2-1; TRBD2 matches 7 bases. The CDR3 contains 16 residues. The germline V gene has CDR1 SSHAT and CDR2 FNYEAQ (reference sequence). CDR3 nucleotides: TGTGCTAGCAGCCCCTTTCGGGAGGTAGACGACAATGAGCAGTTCTTC. Its translation is CASSPFREVDDNEQFF.

The chain employs TRBV7-2 and TRBJ2-1; 9 positions agree with TRBD1. V shed 5 bases and J 6 bases; nucleotides not matched to a gene: 8. The CDR3 runs to 15 residues. The V gene's germline CDR1 is SGHTA and CDR2 FQGNSA. CDR3 sequence reads: CASSKHGTGSNEQFF. The CDR3 bases are TGTGCCAGCAGCAAGCACGGGACAGGGAGCAATGAGCAGTTCTTC. Based on the CDR3 plus reference TRBV7-2 and TRBJ2-1, the full variable domain is GAGVSQSPSNKVTEKGKDVELRCDPISGHTALYWYRQSLGQGLEFLIYFQGNSAPDKSGLPSDRFSAERTGGSVSTLTIQRTQQEDSAVYLCASSKHGTGSNEQFFGPGTRLTVL.

The chain links TRBV5-1 to TRBJ2-7, with a weak D call TRBD1 (6 bases). The germline V gene has CDR1 SGHRS and CDR2 YFSETQ. Trimming took 0 bases from V and 6 from J, leaving 10 bases between them. The CDR3 has 13 amino acids. The DNA for the CDR3 is TGCGCCAGCAGCTTGGGGACAGTCTCCGAGCAGTACTTC. It encodes CASSLGTVSEQYF.

CDR3 region: CASSSGLAAYNEQFF. The CDR3 bases are TGTGCCAGCAGCTCAGGACTAGCGGCTTACAATGAGCAGTTCTTC. The chain uses TRBV7-3 and TRBJ2-1; the match to TRBD2 covers 10 bases. J lost 4 bases, V lost 4 bases, and 4 bases had no gene match. Germline V lookup: CDR1 SGHTA, CDR2 FQGTGA. This CDR3 is built from 15 residues.

The rearrangement joins TRBV5-1 to TRBJ1-6, with D uncertain. V was cut by 1 base and J by 14 bases, with 10 bases left in between. The CDR3 sequence is 12 residues long. CDR1 is SGHRS and CDR2 is YFSETQ in the germline V gene. The CDR3 DNA sequence: TGCGCCAGCAGCTTGTCGAAAGAGGCCCTCCACTTT. Translating gives CASSLSKEALHF.

The rearrangement joins TRBV2 to TRBJ1-1; TRBD1 might be the D (6 bases). V was shortened by 7 bases and J by 2 bases, with 11 bases between the two germline ends. Germline V gene data show CDR1 as SNHLY and CDR2 as FYNNEI. This CDR3 contains 13 residues. The CDR3 coding sequence is TGTGCCAGCAAGGGGGTGGTTAACACTGAAGCTTTCTTT. As protein: CASKGVVNTEAFF.

This chain links TRBV30 with TRBJ1-1, with 8 bases that match TRBD1. Germline lookup yields CDR1 GTSNPN and CDR2 SVGIG (reference sequence). The CDR3 is 14 amino acids. V lost 1 base and J lost 3; bases outside the gene matches: 4. CDR3 sequence reads: CAWSETGEDTEAFF. Written as DNA, the CDR3 is TGTGCCTGGAGTGAGACAGGGGAGGACACTGAAGCTTTCTTT.

The J gene is TRBJ2-5, the V gene TRBV7-6; 8 bases fit TRBD2. Germline V lookup: CDR1 SGHVS, CDR2 FNYEAQ. V lost 2 bases to trimming and J lost 4 bases; unmatched junction nucleotides: 15. The CDR3 sequence is 18 residues long. CDR3 sequence (DNA): TGTGCCAGCAGCTTACGGGAGATTCGGGAGGGCCTCGGAGAGACCCAGTACTTC. Translating it yields CASSLREIREGLGETQYF. Supplemented by reference TRBV7-6 and TRBJ2-5, the full variable domain reads GAGVSQSPRYKVTKRGQDVALRCDPISGHVSLYWYRQALGQGPEFLTYFNYEAQQDKSGLPNDRFSAERPEGSISTLTIQRTEQRDSAMYRCASSLREIREGLGETQYFGPGTRLLVL.

The J gene is TRBJ2-3, the V gene TRBV5-4; TRBD2 agrees at 9 bases. Losses at the gene ends were 4 bases for V and 0 bases for J; bases not matched to a gene: 9. Per germline, CDR1 SGHNT and CDR2 YYREEE (reference sequence). The CDR3 has 17 residues. The chain's CDR3 is CASSLRLADSSTDTQYF. CDR3 sequence (DNA): TGTGCCAGCAGCCTTAGACTAGCGGATTCTAGCACAGATACGCAGTATTTT. The whole variable domain, remainder taken from reference TRBV5-4 and TRBJ2-3, is ETGVTQSPTHLIKTRGQQVTLRCSSQSGHNTVSWYQQALGQGPQFIFQYYREEENGRGNFPPRFSGLQFPNYSSELNVNALELDDSALYLCASSLRLADSSTDTQYFGPGTRLTVL.

J is TRBJ2-1 and V is TRBV4-3, with 8 nucleotides matching TRBD2. The germline CDR1 and CDR2 sequences are LGHNA and YSLEER. Trimming took 1 base from V and 6 from J; bases not matched to a gene: 8. This CDR3 has 16 amino acids. In DNA, the CDR3 is TGCGCCAGCAGCCAAGCTGGGGGGACTAGTGGCAATGAGCAGTTCTTC. It is translated as CASSQAGGTSGNEQFF.

The chain links TRBV11-3 to TRBJ2-7, with a tentative D call TRBD1 (5 bases). V was shortened by 6 bases and J by 1 base, with 13 bases between the two germline ends. Per the germline V gene, CDR1 is SGHNT and CDR2 is YENEEA. The CDR3 extends over 14 amino acids. Here the CDR3 reads CASSPTSGSYEQYF. CDR3 DNA sequence: TGTGCCAGCAGTCCTACGTCAGGGTCCTACGAGCAGTACTTC. Full variable domain (outside the CDR3, taken from reference TRBV11-3 and TRBJ2-7): EAGVVQSPRYKIIEKKQPVAFWCNPISGHNTLYWYLQNLGQGPELLIRYENEEAVDDSQLPKDRFSAERLKGVDSTLKIQPAELGDSAVYLCASSPTSGSYEQYFGPGTRLTVT.

V and J are TRBV19 and TRBJ2-5; maybe TRBD2 (6 bases). The germline CDR1 and CDR2 sequences are LNHDA and SQIVND (reference sequence). The length of the CDR3 is 13 residues. V shed 3 bases and J shed 5 bases, with 10 bases lying between them. This CDR3 reads CASSMGGPETQYF. CDR3 coding DNA: TGTGCCAGTAGTATGGGAGGCCCGGAGACCCAGTACTTC.

This rearrangement joins TRBV27 to TRBJ2-2; 8 nucleotides agree with TRBD1. The CDR3 contains 17 residues. The V and J ends lost 6 bases and 2 bases, in that order; junction bases with no gene match: 11. CDR1 is MNHEY, CDR2 SMNVEV, per germline (reference sequence). The CDR3, as DNA: TGTGCCAGCAGCCTATTTTCCGGACAGGGAAACACCGGGGAGCTGTTTTTT. It yields the protein CASSLFSGQGNTGELFF.

The J gene is TRBJ2-2, the V gene TRBV6-5; TRBD2 is a possible D gene (5 bases). This CDR3 region has 15 residues. CDR1 and CDR2 (germline): MNHEY, SVGAGI. Between the trimmed V and J ends, which lost 8 bases and 1 base, there was a span of 14 bases. The CDR3 here is CASGPWGVNTGELFF. CDR3 bases: TGTGCCAGCGGGCCATGGGGAGTGAACACCGGGGAGCTGTTTTTT.

The gene calls are TRBV3-1 (or the pseudogene TRBV3-2) and TRBJ2-5, with 7 bases matching TRBD1. Per germline, CDR1 LGHDT and CDR2 YNNKEL (reference sequence). V shed 4 bases, J shed 0 bases, and the junction held 5 bases outside the gene matches. The CDR3 is 15 amino acids. CDR3 loop: CASSLGQRYQETQYF. In nucleotides, the CDR3 is TGTGCCAGCAGCCTGGGACAGCGTTACCAAGAGACCCAGTACTTC.

V is TRBV18 and J is TRBJ1-2; TRBD1 aligns across 9 bases. V dropped 6 bases and J dropped 3; count of bases not matched to a gene: 5. The germline V gene has CDR1 KGHSH and CDR2 LQKENI. The CDR3 is 14 amino acids. Here the CDR3 reads CASSLDRGDYGYTF. The DNA for the CDR3 is TGTGCCAGCTCGTTGGACAGGGGTGACTATGGCTACACCTTC.